The 31 T cell receptor beta chains below were found in one sample sequenced in a study of T cells after yellow fever vaccination. TCRdb processed the 5' RACE reads anew with MiXCR; each CDR3 protein has one entry. The sample records 40,000 to 55,000 distinct CDR3 sequences, approximately 7% being singletons. The sequencing used CD8+ T cells not binding an NS4B(214-222) dextramer, sorted from PBMCs, collected approximately 47 days after the first yellow fever vaccination. These receptors were collected from a man aged 18 to 29 who received the YFV17D yellow fever vaccine.

The chain has TRBV4-1 and TRBJ1-4, with 10 bases that match TRBD1. This CDR3 spans 13 amino acids. Trimming took 8 bases from V and 6 from J; bases not matched to a gene: 3. CDR1 is MGHRA, CDR2 YSYEKL, per germline. CDR3 sequence: CASRGTGDEKLFF. For the CDR3, the DNA is TGCGCCAGCCGTGGGACAGGGGATGAAAAACTGTTTTTT.

This clonotype was picked up many times. The chain combines TRBV29-1 with TRBJ2-5, with 8 bases fitting TRBD1. J lost 5 bases, V lost 4 bases, and 9 bases had no gene match. The CDR3 sequence is 14 residues long. Germline CDR1 SQVTM, CDR2 ANQGSEA. The CDR3 sequence is CSVVDRDYFETQYF. In DNA, the CDR3 is TGCAGCGTTGTGGACAGGGATTATTTTGAGACCCAGTACTTC.

This clonotype was seen more than once but under ten times. The V gene is TRBV4-1, the J gene TRBJ1-1; a possible D gene is TRBD1 (6 bases). This CDR3 is 18 amino acids long. Germline loops: CDR1 MGHRA, CDR2 YSYEKL. Trimming took 3 bases from V and 3 from J, leaving 23 bases between them. DNA of the CDR3: TGCGCCAGCAGCCACGACCCTTGGGGGGGCGGGGGATACACTGAAGCTTTCTTT. Its translation is CASSHDPWGGGGYTEAFF.

This clonotype was seen ten or more times. The rearrangement uses TRBV12-3 or TRBV12-4 and TRBJ2-1; D is unclear. This CDR3 is built from 12 residues. V dropped 7 bases and J dropped 9 bases, with 13 bases sitting between them. The CDR3 sequence is CASTFGGLEQFF. CDR3 nucleotides: TGTGCCAGCACTTTTGGCGGCCTTGAGCAGTTCTTC.

This clonotype occurred a few times. V usage is TRBV6-5 and J usage is TRBJ2-7; possible D gene TRBD1, 5 bases. CDR1 and CDR2 (germline): MNHEY, SVGAGI. Trimming left V 3 bases short and J 0 bases short, with 21 bases between. The CDR3 totals 18 residues. Written as DNA, the CDR3 is TGTGCCAGCAGTTATTCAGATTGGGGCACATTAAGCTCCTACGAGCAGTACGTC. Translating it yields CASSYSDWGTLSSYEQYV.

The chain combines TRBV11-2 with TRBJ1-1; no definite D call. V gave up 5 bases and J gave up 5 bases, with 15 bases separating them. Per germline, CDR1 SGHAT and CDR2 FQNNGV. The length of the CDR3 is 14 residues. CDR3 bases: TGTGCCAGCAGCACTTTTCCAGAAGGGACTGAAGCTTTCTTT. This gives the protein CASSTFPEGTEAFF.

V usage is TRBV15 and J usage is TRBJ1-2, with D hard to call. V was cut by 0 bases and J by 5 bases, with 13 bases left in between. The CDR3 extends over 15 amino acids. Germline V gene data show CDR1 as LNHNV and CDR2 as YYDKDF (reference sequence). The CDR3 sequence is CATSRDSAGNYGYTF. DNA of the CDR3: TGTGCCACCAGCAGAGATAGTGCGGGAAATTATGGCTACACCTTC.

This clonotype was detected a few times. V gene TRBV30 combines with J gene TRBJ2-3; no clear D. Germline V lookup: CDR1 GTSNPN, CDR2 SVGIG (reference sequence). CDR3 length: 14 residues. Trimming took off 3 bases at V and 0 bases at J, with 10 bases between the two ends. The CDR3 sequence: CAWRSSYSTDTQYF. The DNA of the CDR3 is TGTGCCTGGAGGTCCAGCTATAGCACAGATACGCAGTATTTT.

The chain is built from TRBV4-1 and TRBJ2-5, with D possibly matching TRBD1 (6 bases). The CDR3 has 15 amino acids. Between the trimmed V and J ends, which lost 0 bases and 4 bases, there was a span of 12 bases. Germline-derived CDR1 and CDR2 are MGHRA and YSYEKL. Written as DNA, the CDR3 is TGCGCCAGCAGCCAAGAATCTAGCAGGGGAGAGACCCAGTACTTC. Translating it yields CASSQESSRGETQYF.

In regard to this clonotype: A much bigger clone sits one base away, suggesting this may be a read error. Here the CDR3 omits its conserved ending phenylalanine or tryptophan, so a read error is the likely source. The chain uses TRBV4-2 and TRBJ1-2; maybe TRBD1 (5 bases). This CDR3 spans 14 amino acids. In germline, CDR1 is LGHNA, CDR2 YNFKEQ. With 0 bases removed from V and 4 bases from J, the gap between germline ends came to 9 bases. CDR3 residues: CASSQDPQAYGYTS. CDR3 bases: TGTGCCAGCAGCCAAGACCCACAGGCCTATGGCTACACCTCC.

The V and J genes are TRBV7-9 and TRBJ2-5; unclear D gene. CDR3 length equals 13 residues. Deletions cut 5 bases from V and 5 bases from J, with 12 bases between. Germline V gene sequence: CDR1 SEHNR, CDR2 FQNEAQ (reference sequence). The CDR3 DNA follows: TGTGCCAGCAGCCTCCCCCTTACTGAGACCCAGTACTTC. The encoded protein is CASSLPLTETQYF.

This clonotype was recorded a few times. The rearrangement uses TRBV15 and TRBJ2-1, with a tentative D call TRBD1 (6 bases). Trimming took off 9 bases at V and 0 bases at J, with 9 bases between the two ends. Germline assignment: CDR1 LNHNV and CDR2 YYDKDF (reference sequence). This CDR3 has 13 amino acids. In nucleotides, the CDR3 is TGTGCCACTACAGGGAGCTCCTACAATGAGCAGTTCTTC. Its translation: CATTGSSYNEQFF. Combining the CDR3 with reference TRBV15 and TRBJ2-1 gives the whole variable domain DAMVIQNPRYQVTQFGKPVTLSCSQTLNHNVMYWYQQKSSQAPKLLFHYYDKDFNNEADTPDNFQSRRPNTSFCFLDIRSPGLGDTAMYLCATTGSSYNEQFFGPGTRLTVL.

This clonotype was detected only a few times. The chain employs TRBV12-3 or TRBV12-4 and TRBJ1-2; D perhaps matches TRBD1 (6 bases). V lost 5 bases and J 6 bases, leaving 13 bases between the germline ends. The length of the CDR3 is 13 residues. The CDR3 here is CASSPQGRNGYTF. CDR3 DNA: TGTGCCAGCAGTCCCCAGGGGCGGAATGGCTACACCTTC.

This clonotype appeared many times. This sequence joins TRBV12-3 or TRBV12-4 and TRBJ2-2, with 7 bases identical to TRBD1. The junction had 2 bases not matched to a gene; V was cut back by 7 bases and J by 3 bases. The CDR3 is 13 amino acids. CDR3 DNA: TGTGCCAGCAAGACAGGGTACACCGGGGAGCTGTTTTTT. Protein sequence: CASKTGYTGELFF.

The sample holds a few counts of this clonotype. The rearrangement links TRBV11-2 to TRBJ1-3; D unclear. Germline assignment: CDR1 SGHAT and CDR2 FQNNGV. The V gene lost 1 base and the J gene lost 4 bases, with 8 bases spanning the gap. The CDR3 totals 14 residues. CDR3: CASSLGGFGNTIYF. CDR3 nucleotide sequence: TGTGCCAGCAGCTTAGGGGGTTTCGGAAACACCATATATTTT. The whole variable domain, remainder taken from reference TRBV11-2 and TRBJ1-3, is EAGVAQSPRYKIIEKRQSVAFWCNPISGHATLYWYQQILGQGPKLLIQFQNNGVVDDSQLPKDRFSAERLKGVDSTLKIQPAKLEDSAVYLCASSLGGFGNTIYFGEGSWLTVV.

This clonotype was observed many times. This chain links TRBV5-1 with TRBJ1-1; D is unclear. V gave up 2 bases and J gave up 7 bases, with 12 bases separating them. Looked up from germline, CDR1 is SGHRS and CDR2 is YFSETQ. The CDR3 has 13 amino acids. The CDR3 protein is CASSFSGPGEAFF. The CDR3 DNA sequence: TGCGCCAGCAGCTTTTCCGGCCCAGGTGAAGCTTTCTTT.

This clonotype was counted many times. This chain links TRBV27 with TRBJ2-7; D is ambiguous. Trimming stripped 3 bases from V and 2 bases from J, with 11 bases between. Germline V lookup: CDR1 MNHEY, CDR2 SMNVEV (reference sequence). The CDR3 runs 14 residues. This chain's CDR3 is CASSLVAATYEQYF. CDR3 in DNA: TGTGCCAGCAGTTTGGTGGCGGCGACCTACGAGCAGTACTTC.

This clonotype was detected a few times. The V gene is TRBV6-1, the J gene TRBJ1-1; perhaps TRBD1 as D (6 bases). Germline CDR1 and CDR2: MNHNS and SASEGT. CDR3 length: 15 residues. V lost 1 base to trimming and J lost 1 base, with 10 bases between them. CDR3 in amino acids: CASSEDLDRNTEAFF. CDR3 DNA sequence: TGTGCCAGCAGTGAAGACCTGGACAGGAACACTGAAGCTTTCTTT.

This clonotype has only one observation. This sequence may be a read error, since a much larger clone differs from it by one base. This sequence joins TRBV12-3 or TRBV12-4 and TRBJ2-1; 16 nucleotides align to TRBD2. CDR3 length: 15 amino acids. J was trimmed by 12 bases and V by 5 bases; bases with no gene match: 7. CDR3 sequence reads: CASSPLGTSGGGQFF. In nucleotides, the CDR3 is TGTGCCAGCAGTCCCCTAGGGACTAGCGGGGGGGGGCAGTTCTTC.

The chain recombines TRBV2 with TRBJ2-2; 8 bases map to TRBD2. CDR3 length: 18 residues. CDR1 SNHLY and CDR2 FYNNEI come from the germline V gene. The J segment lost 0 bases and the V segment lost 5 bases, leaving 11 bases of the junction unmatched. CDR3 amino acids: CASSLVGGAAANTGELFF. The CDR3 bases are TGTGCCAGCAGTTTAGTCGGGGGGGCCGCCGCGAACACCGGGGAGCTGTTTTTT.

This clonotype was recorded at least ten times. This chain connects TRBV5-1 to TRBJ2-3; 10 bases match TRBD1. V shed 3 bases, J shed 4 bases, and the junction held 2 bases outside the gene matches. CDR3 length: 14 amino acids. CDR1 and CDR2 from the germline V gene are SGHRS and YFSETQ. CDR3 residues: CASSSGQGSDTQYF. The CDR3 region has the DNA TGCGCCAGCAGCTCGGGACAGGGGTCAGATACGCAGTATTTT.

Many counts were recorded for this clonotype. This CDR3 is CASSQDSTPNQPQHF. In DNA form, the CDR3 reads TGTGCCAGCAGCCAAGACAGCACCCCGAATCAGCCCCAGCATTTT. This rearrangement joins TRBV4-2 to TRBJ1-5, with D hard to call. The CDR3 is 15 amino acids. Germline CDR1 and CDR2: LGHNA and YNFKEQ. V was trimmed by 0 bases and J by 4 bases, leaving 10 bases between them.

This clonotype appeared many times. This chain links TRBV9 with TRBJ1-1; 9 bases fit TRBD1. The germline V gene has CDR1 SGDLS and CDR2 YYNGEE. Losses at the gene ends were 4 bases for V and 6 bases for J; bases not matched to a gene: 4. This CDR3 has 13 amino acids. For the CDR3, the DNA is TGTGCCAGCAGCCCGAGGACAGGGGCTGAAGCTTTCTTT. Protein: CASSPRTGAEAFF.

This clonotype was counted between two and nine times. J is TRBJ2-1 and V is TRBV5-5; D call uncertain. The CDR3 runs to 14 residues. Deletions cut 4 bases from V and 5 bases from J, with 13 bases between. Germline V gene lookup returns CDR1 SGHKS and CDR2 YYEKEE (reference sequence). DNA for the CDR3: TGTGCCAGCAGCCCCGGGCTACGGCACAATGAGCAGTTCTTC. Its translation: CASSPGLRHNEQFF. Together with reference TRBV5-5 and TRBJ2-1, the CDR3 gives the full variable domain: DAGVTQSPTHLIKTRGQQVTLRCSPISGHKSVSWYQQVLGQGPQFIFQYYEKEERGRGNFPDRFSARQFPNYSSELNVNALLLGDSALYLCASSPGLRHNEQFFGPGTRLTVL.

This clonotype was seen ten or more times. This sequence joins TRBV12-3 or TRBV12-4 and TRBJ1-1; D ambiguous. Trimming took off 8 bases at V and 1 base at J, with 8 bases between the two ends. CDR3 length equals 12 residues. The CDR3 sequence: CASGNRNTEAFF. In DNA, the CDR3 is TGTGCCAGCGGGAACAGGAACACTGAAGCTTTCTTT.

Comment on this clonotype: One junction end does not reproduce the germline sequence, and a read error may be involved. The J gene is TRBJ2-5, the V gene TRBV7-7; 9 bases align to TRBD1. This CDR3 has 15 amino acids. The germline V gene has CDR1 SSHAT and CDR2 FNYEAQ (reference sequence). CDR3 residues: CASSRTGGAGETQYF. CDR3 DNA sequence: TGTGCTAGCAGCCGTACAGGGGGCGCCGGAGAGACCCAGTACTTC.

This clonotype was seen more than once but under ten times. This chain connects TRBV11-2 to TRBJ2-7; perhaps TRBD2 as D (6 bases). This CDR3 spans 15 amino acids. Deletions cut 1 base from V and 3 bases from J, with 13 bases between. Germline assignment: CDR1 SGHAT and CDR2 FQNNGV. CDR3 DNA sequence: TGTGCCAGCAGCTTAGGGGGGGTGGGGTTCTACGAGCAGTACGTC. This codes for CASSLGGVGFYEQYV.

This clonotype was detected many times. This sequence joins TRBV4-1 and TRBJ2-3; weak D call: TRBD2 (6 bases). The V gene lost 3 bases and the J gene lost 8 bases, with 24 bases spanning the gap. Germline values: CDR1 MGHRA, CDR2 YSYEKL. The CDR3 extends over 17 amino acids. Here the CDR3 reads CASSQKDGGGAPRTQYF. The DNA of the CDR3 is TGCGCCAGCAGCCAGAAAGACGGAGGCGGGGCCCCCCGTACGCAGTATTTT.

The chain is built from TRBV5-6 and TRBJ1-4; no definite D call. The CDR3 sequence is 13 residues long. Germline assignment: CDR1 SGHDT and CDR2 YYEEEE. The V and J ends lost 3 bases and 5 bases respectively, with 8 bases between them. The CDR3 region has the DNA TGTGCCAGCAGCTACCGGGGAAATGAAAAACTGTTTTTT. Translation: CASSYRGNEKLFF.

This clonotype turned up a few times. The chain joins TRBV9 to TRBJ2-7, with D hard to call. The CDR3 is 11 amino acids. From germline, CDR1 is SGDLS and CDR2 YYNGEE. V was pared by 3 bases and J by 5 bases, with 6 bases between. The CDR3 sequence is CASSAGNEQYF. The CDR3 DNA reads TGTGCCAGCAGCGCGGGCAACGAGCAGTACTTC.

This clonotype was seen only a few times. An end of the junction differs from the germline gene, which may be a read error. V gene TRBV4-1 combines with J gene TRBJ2-1; D tentatively reads TRBD1 or TRBD2 (5 bases each). CDR1 is MGHRA and CDR2 is YSYEKL in the germline V gene. The CDR3 totals 14 residues. CDR3: CASSQEGTGNERFF. The CDR3, as DNA: TGCGCCAGCAGCCAGGAAGGGACGGGCAATGAGCGGTTCTTC.